This entry lists 22 T cell receptor beta chains sequenced from one sample in a study of T cell repertoires in cytomegalovirus infection (dated by TCRdb to between 2019 and 2020). Instrument used: Illumina HiSeq 1500. TCRdb passed the public sequencing reads through fastp at Q25 and MiXCR, retaining productive beta sequences. Every CDR3 protein is listed once, alongside the most common genes and DNA of its rows. For this sample there are about 310,000 distinct CDR3 sequences; roughly 25% appear just once. The top ten hold roughly 15% of the sample. The meaning of the sample's treatment or condition label: in vitro stimulation with specific CMV peptide epitopes to enrich CMV-specific T cells. These TCRs are of unknown antigen specificity. Sequencing was performed on cultured PBMCs, taken from culture after CMV antigen stimulation. These receptors all stem from a human donor in good health (CMV status not recorded). Some clones in this sample may be carry-over from other donors' samples.

This rearrangement joins TRBV23-1 to TRBJ2-1; possible D gene TRBD2, 6 bases. TRBV23-1 is noted as an ORF with a role that remains uncertain. The ends were cut back, 8 bases at V and 5 bases at J, with 19 bases in the middle. The CDR3 has 15 residues. The CDR3 bases are TGCGCCAGCGGACAAGCGGGTGGAACCCACAATGAGCAGTTCTTC. Its protein is CASGQAGGTHNEQFF.

This clonotype occurred a few times. The rearrangement uses TRBV30 and TRBJ1-6, with TRBD1 identical over 7 bases. Germline CDR1 and CDR2: GTSNPN and SVGIG (reference sequence). The CDR3 is 17 amino acids. Unmatched junction bases numbered 16, after V lost 1 base and J lost 10 bases. The CDR3 here is CAWSGEGVTGRQSPLHF. DNA for the CDR3: TGTGCCTGGAGTGGGGAGGGGGTGACAGGGCGTCAGTCACCCCTCCACTTT.

V and J are TRBV11-3 and TRBJ2-1, with TRBD2 as a possible D gene (6 bases). CDR3 length: 11 amino acids. V lost 5 bases and J lost 7, with 6 bases in between. Germline loops: CDR1 SGHNT, CDR2 YENEEA. DNA of the CDR3: TGTGCCAGCAGCGGGGGGAATGAGCAGTTCTTC. It is translated as CASSGGNEQFF.

This clonotype was detected many times. This chain joins TRBV7-2 and TRBJ2-1; D is ambiguous. The germline V gene has CDR1 SGHTA and CDR2 FQGNSA. CDR3 length: 17 amino acids. The V gene lost 0 bases and the J gene lost 0 bases, with 12 bases spanning the gap. The CDR3, as DNA: TGTGCCAGCAGCTTAGCGCCAGGCGCCAGCTCCTACAATGAGCAGTTCTTC. It translates to CASSLAPGASSYNEQFF.

This clonotype was seen only a few times. CDR3 loop: CASSYSWRNEQYF. The CDR3 DNA reads as TGTGCCAGCAGTTACTCGTGGAGGAACGAGCAGTACTTC. This chain links TRBV6-2 or TRBV6-3 with TRBJ2-7; a possible D gene is TRBD2 (5 bases). The CDR3 contains 13 residues. Germline V gene sequence: CDR1 MNHEY, CDR2 SVGEGT. Trimming removed 0 bases at V and 5 bases at J, with 8 bases between.

The V gene is TRBV2, the J gene TRBJ2-1; D possibly matches TRBD1 or TRBD2 (5 bases each). The ends were cut back, 6 bases at V and 10 bases at J, with 16 bases in the middle. CDR3 length equals 13 residues. Germline CDR1 reads SNHLY; CDR2 reads FYNNEI. The DNA for the CDR3 is TGTGCCAGCAGCCGGGACCCCACGCTAGAGCAGTTCTTC. It encodes CASSRDPTLEQFF. Full variable domain (rest looked up from reference TRBV2 and TRBJ2-1): EPEVTQTPSHQVTQMGQEVILRCVPISNHLYFYWYRQILGQKVEFLVSFYNNEISEKSEIFDDQFSVERPDGSNFTLKIRSTKLEDSAMYFCASSRDPTLEQFFGPGTRLTVL.

V is TRBV28 and J is TRBJ2-1; no reliable D call. The ends were cut back, 7 bases at V and 10 bases at J, with 23 bases in the middle. CDR1 and CDR2 (germline): MDHEN, SYDVKM. This CDR3 comprises 15 residues. CDR3 amino acids: CASTPAGSRVVEQFF. CDR3 in DNA: TGTGCCAGCACTCCAGCTGGCTCCCGGGTCGTCGAGCAGTTCTTC.

V gene TRBV19 combines with J gene TRBJ2-7, with TRBD2 matching over 8 bases. CDR3 size: 15 residues. With 4 bases clipped from V and 3 bases from J, the junction kept 8 bases outside the gene matches. Looked up from germline, CDR1 is LNHDA and CDR2 is SQIVND (reference sequence). As DNA, the CDR3 is TGTGCCAGTAGTACGGCAAGCGGGAGCTTCTACGAGCAGTACTTC. Amino acid sequence: CASSTASGSFYEQYF.

The chain is built from TRBV27 and TRBJ1-5; the D gene is possibly TRBD1 (5 bases). CDR1 MNHEY and CDR2 SMNVEV come from the germline V gene (reference sequence). The CDR3 runs to 14 residues. V was pared by 2 bases and J by 6 bases, with 11 bases between. The CDR3 nucleotides read TGTGCCAGCAGTTTAAGGGGAGGAGTTCAGCCCCAGCATTTT. Translated: CASSLRGGVQPQHF.

The chain carries TRBV6-2 or TRBV6-3 and TRBJ2-1; weak D call: TRBD2 (6 bases). This CDR3 is 12 amino acids long. V was cut by 5 bases and J by 9 bases, with 11 bases left in between. Germline assignment: CDR1 MNHEY and CDR2 SVGEGT. CDR3 loop: CASSQTSFEQFF. For the CDR3, the DNA is TGTGCCAGCAGTCAAACTAGCTTTGAGCAGTTCTTC.

This clonotype was recorded a few times. The chain uses TRBV4-1 and TRBJ2-1; D not certain. Trimming stripped 5 bases from V and 5 bases from J, with 13 bases between. Germline CDR1 reads MGHRA; CDR2 reads YSYEKL. The CDR3 loop spans 14 amino acids. The CDR3 spells CASSLIAPHNEQFF. In nucleotides, the CDR3 is TGCGCCAGCAGCTTAATCGCCCCTCACAATGAGCAGTTCTTC.

The V gene is TRBV7-6, the J gene TRBJ1-3; D possibly corresponds to TRBD1 (5 bases). The germline gives CDR1 SGHVS, CDR2 FNYEAQ. The CDR3 is 16 residues long. V was pared by 0 bases and J by 2 bases, with 11 bases between. CDR3 nucleotide sequence: TGTGCCAGCAGCTTAGCGAAGGGGTTTCCTGGAAACACCATATATTTT. Its protein product is CASSLAKGFPGNTIYF.

In its sample, this clonotype was seen a few times. This chain uses TRBV5-6 with TRBJ1-1; 12 bases align to TRBD1. Looked up from germline, CDR1 is SGHDT and CDR2 is YYEEEE. J was trimmed by 3 bases and V by 1 base; bases with no gene match: 10. The CDR3 runs to 18 residues. The CDR3 DNA reads TGTGCCAGCAGCTTGCTGGGACAGGGGGCGAAGGAGGACACTGAAGCTTTCTTT. It encodes CASSLLGQGAKEDTEAFF.

This clonotype has at least ten counts. This chain uses TRBV7-6 with TRBJ1-1; D is undetermined. Deletions cut 3 bases from V and 1 base from J, with 15 bases between. CDR3 length equals 16 residues. Germline CDR1 is SGHVS and CDR2 is FNYEAQ. As DNA, the CDR3 is TGTGCCAGCAGCTTGAATGTCTACGGAACGAACACTGAAGCTTTCTTT. It encodes CASSLNVYGTNTEAFF.

V gene TRBV19 combines with J gene TRBJ2-1, with TRBD2 identical over 9 bases. This CDR3 spans 16 amino acids. Trimming cost V 4 bases and J 3 bases; bases outside gene matches: 7. CDR1 and CDR2 (germline): LNHDA, SQIVND (reference sequence). CDR3 sequence: CASSKTGTSLYNEQFF. For the CDR3, the DNA is TGTGCCAGTAGTAAAACCGGGACTAGCCTCTACAATGAGCAGTTCTTC.

This clonotype came up a few times. The chain uses TRBV7-2 and TRBJ2-7, with D tentatively TRBD1 or TRBD2 (6 bases each). The germline CDR1 and CDR2 sequences are SGHTA and FQGNSA. This CDR3 comprises 14 residues. The V end lost 0 bases, the J end lost 3 bases, and 9 bases lay between the germline ends. The DNA for the CDR3 is TGTGCCAGCAGCTTAGCGGGGGGCAGCTACGAGCAGTACGTC. Translated, it gives CASSLAGGSYEQYV.

This chain uses TRBV20-1 with TRBJ2-2; 9 nucleotides line up with TRBD2. CDR1 DFQATT and CDR2 SNEGSKA come from the germline V gene (reference sequence). The CDR3 sequence is 16 residues long. The ends lost 6 bases at V and 6 bases at J; junction bases unmatched: 14. CDR3 region: CSANHRAGGPAGELFF. DNA for the CDR3: TGCAGTGCAAACCACCGGGCGGGAGGGCCCGCCGGGGAGCTGTTTTTT.

This clonotype was detected a few times. The chain joins TRBV5-4 to TRBJ2-3, with 10 bases matching TRBD1. The V and J ends lost 4 bases and 2 bases, in that order; junction bases with no gene match: 7. This CDR3 contains 16 residues. Germline values: CDR1 SGHNT, CDR2 YYREEE (reference sequence). CDR3 loop: CASSPGQGDPTDTQYF. The CDR3 DNA sequence: TGTGCCAGCAGCCCCGGACAGGGGGACCCCACAGATACGCAGTATTTT.

The CDR3 coding sequence is TGCAGCGGGGGACAGGACTACACAGATACGCAGTATTTT. This gives the protein CSGGQDYTDTQYF. This chain links TRBV29-1 with TRBJ2-3; 8 bases align to TRBD1. Trimming took 7 bases from V and 2 from J; bases not matched to a gene: 5. The CDR3 runs 13 residues. Germline CDR1 SQVTM, CDR2 ANQGSEA.

V gene TRBV7-2 combines with J gene TRBJ2-1, with TRBD2 identical over 14 bases. The CDR3 covers 15 residues. Germline V gene lookup returns CDR1 SGHTA and CDR2 FQGNSA. Unmatched junction bases numbered 7, after V lost 5 bases and J lost 10 bases. The CDR3 DNA follows: TGTGCCAGCAGCCGCGAGACTAGCGGGAGGGGGGAGCAGTTCTTC. Translating gives CASSRETSGRGEQFF.

The rearrangement links TRBV28 to TRBJ2-4, with D perhaps being TRBD1 or TRBD2 (6 bases each). Germline loops: CDR1 MDHEN, CDR2 SYDVKM. This CDR3 is 14 amino acids long. The V end lost 7 bases, the J end lost 2 bases, and 12 bases lay between the germline ends. CDR3 sequence reads: CASKEGGTKNIQYF. DNA for the CDR3: TGTGCCAGCAAGGAAGGGGGGACCAAAAACATTCAGTACTTC. The variable domain in full, with the rest retrieved from reference TRBV28 and TRBJ2-4, is DVKVTQSSRYLVKRTGEKVFLECVQDMDHENMFWYRQDPGLGLRLIYFSYDVKMKEKGDIPEGYSVSREKKERFSLILESASTNQTSMYLCASKEGGTKNIQYFGAGTRLSVL.

This clonotype was picked up a small number of times. This chain links TRBV6-2 or TRBV6-3 with TRBJ1-5; 9 bases agree with TRBD1. In germline, CDR1 is MNHEY, CDR2 SVGEGT. V lost 5 bases, J lost 8 bases, and 13 bases stayed unmatched. The CDR3 length is 16 residues. The CDR3 DNA is TGTGCCAGCAGTCCTTACTTAGGGACAGGGAAGGAGCCCCAGCATTTT. Protein: CASSPYLGTGKEPQHF.